This TCR beta chain was recovered during a study of blood T cell repertoires in COVID-19. Across the whole study: T cells, B-cell-depleted T cells, or PBMCs provided the cDNA or gDNA that served as material.

Methods used by the authors: Amplification of reference gene primers was used by the study to estimate nucleated cell counts. Produced via immunoSEQ multiplex PCR; TCRdb's table is partial and in-frame only. D and trimming were read from the DNA, whereas the V and J calls and clone size are those reported in that table. The sample has about 280,000 clones; around 90% are singletons. Germline CDR1 reads SGHTA; CDR2 reads FQGNSA. With 4 bases removed from V and 3 bases from J, the gap between germline ends came to 12 bases. The CDR3 runs 14 residues. The rearrangement links TRBV7-2 to TRBJ2-5, with TRBD1 as a possible D gene (6 bases). The clonotype was recovered from a woman younger than 35 with acute COVID-19. The sample comprised PBMCs or T cells enriched from blood (not recorded which). This chain's CDR3 is CASSYTGIKETQYF. The CDR3 DNA reads as TGTGCCAGCAGCTACACAGGGATTAAAGAGACCCAGTACTTC.